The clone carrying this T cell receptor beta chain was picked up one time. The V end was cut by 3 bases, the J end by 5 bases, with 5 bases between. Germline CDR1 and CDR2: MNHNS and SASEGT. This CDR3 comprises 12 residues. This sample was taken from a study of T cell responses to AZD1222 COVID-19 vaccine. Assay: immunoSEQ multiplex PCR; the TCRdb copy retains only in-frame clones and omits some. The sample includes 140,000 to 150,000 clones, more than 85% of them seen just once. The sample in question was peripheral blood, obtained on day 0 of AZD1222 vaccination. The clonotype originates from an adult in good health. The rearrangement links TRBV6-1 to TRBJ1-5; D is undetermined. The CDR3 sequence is CASSDSYQPQHF. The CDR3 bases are TGTGCCAGCAGTGACAGCTATCAGCCCCAGCATTTT.